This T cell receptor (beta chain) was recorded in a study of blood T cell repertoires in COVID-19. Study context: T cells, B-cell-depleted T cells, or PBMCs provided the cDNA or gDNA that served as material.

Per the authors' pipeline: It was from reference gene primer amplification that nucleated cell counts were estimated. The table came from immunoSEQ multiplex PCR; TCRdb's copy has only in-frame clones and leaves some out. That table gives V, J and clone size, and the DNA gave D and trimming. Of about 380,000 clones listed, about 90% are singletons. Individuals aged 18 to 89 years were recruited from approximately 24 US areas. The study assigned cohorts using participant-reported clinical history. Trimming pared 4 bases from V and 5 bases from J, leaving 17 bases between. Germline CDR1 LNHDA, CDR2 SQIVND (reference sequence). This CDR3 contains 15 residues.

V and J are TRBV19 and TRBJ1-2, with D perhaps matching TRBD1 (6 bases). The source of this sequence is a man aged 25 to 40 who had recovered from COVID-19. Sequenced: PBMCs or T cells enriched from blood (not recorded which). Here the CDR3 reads CASSTPVQGRYGYTF. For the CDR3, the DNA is TGTGCCAGTAGTACCCCTGTACAGGGACGGTATGGCTACACCTTC.